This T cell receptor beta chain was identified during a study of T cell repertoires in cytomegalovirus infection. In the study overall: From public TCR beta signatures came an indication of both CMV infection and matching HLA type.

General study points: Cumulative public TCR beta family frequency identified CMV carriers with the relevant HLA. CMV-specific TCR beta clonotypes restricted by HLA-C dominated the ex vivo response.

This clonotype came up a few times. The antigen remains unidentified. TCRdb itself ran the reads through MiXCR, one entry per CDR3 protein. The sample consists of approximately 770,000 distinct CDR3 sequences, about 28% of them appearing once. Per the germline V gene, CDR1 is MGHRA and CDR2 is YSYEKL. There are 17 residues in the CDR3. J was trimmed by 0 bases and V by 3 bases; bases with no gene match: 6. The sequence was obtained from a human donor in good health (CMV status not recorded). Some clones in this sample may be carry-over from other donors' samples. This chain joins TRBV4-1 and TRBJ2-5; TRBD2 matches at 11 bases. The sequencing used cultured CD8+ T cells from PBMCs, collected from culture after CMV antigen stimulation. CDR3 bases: TGCGCCAGCAGCCAGAAGACTAGCGGGGCAAACCAAGAGACCCAGTACTTC. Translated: CASSQKTSGANQETQYF.